This is a list of T cell receptor beta chains from one sample in a study of OX40 agonist ivuxolimab in advanced cancers. Profiling relied on immunoSEQ multiplex PCR, and the TCRdb table lists in-frame clones only, not all of them. The sample lists about 70,000 clones, about 86% seen once, with under 1% in the top ten. The input for sequencing was CD4+ or CD8+ T cells sorted from blood, taken in a trial of the OX40 agonist ivuxolimab. The receptors come from an adult with an advanced solid tumor such as melanoma, head and neck, liver or kidney cancer. Each CDR3 is given with its conserved first and last residue. A D gene is named only where the DNA matches it firmly. Size tells how often a clone was seen (once, few, many) or the class of an expanded clone, and some rows leave it out.

j_gene: TRBJ1-6
d_gene: TRBD1
abundance: NA
v_gene: TRBV6-5
CDR3nt: TGTGCCAGCAGAATCCGACAGGGAGAAAATTCACCCCTCCACTTT
CDR3aa: CASRIRQGENSPLHF

j_gene: TRBJ1-1
d_gene: NA
abundance: NA
v_gene: TRBV30
CDR3nt: TGTGCCTGGAGTCAGACAGGGAACACTGAAGCTTTCTTT
CDR3aa: CAWSQTGNTEAFF

j_gene: TRBJ2-5
d_gene: TRBD2
abundance: NA
v_gene: TRBV5-6
CDR3nt: TGTGCCACAGCCTTGGGACTAGCGGGAGGAACGGTCGGGGAGACCCAGTACTTC
CDR3aa: CATALGLAGGTVGETQYF

j_gene: TRBJ1-1
d_gene: NA
abundance: NA
v_gene: TRBV5-1
CDR3nt: TGCGCCAGCACACCAAGGACCGCGTTGGTAACTGAAGCTTTCTTT
CDR3aa: CASTPRTALVTEAFF

j_gene: TRBJ1-2
d_gene: TRBD1
abundance: NA
v_gene: TRBV18
CDR3nt: TGTGCCAGCTCACCAGAGACAGGGGCTTCTCTCGGCTACACCTTC
CDR3aa: CASSPETGASLGYTF

j_gene: TRBJ2-1
d_gene: TRBD1
abundance: NA
v_gene: TRBV5-1
CDR3nt: TGCGCCAGCAGCTTACAGGGGGAAAGCAATGAGCAGTTCTTC
CDR3aa: CASSLQGESNEQFF

j_gene: TRBJ2-3
d_gene: NA
abundance: NA
v_gene: TRBV7-9
CDR3nt: TGTGCCAGCAGCTTAATAGCAGATACGCAGTATTTT
CDR3aa: CASSLIADTQYF

j_gene: TRBJ2-7
d_gene: TRBD1
abundance: NA
v_gene: TRBV5-6
CDR3nt: TGTGCCAGCAGCCCAGGGACAGGGACCTCCTACGAGCAGTACTTC
CDR3aa: CASSPGTGTSYEQYF

j_gene: TRBJ2-3
d_gene: TRBD2
abundance: NA
v_gene: TRBV7-3
CDR3nt: TGTGCCAGCAGCTCGACTAGCGGGAGGGCAGATACGCAGTATTTT
CDR3aa: CASSSTSGRADTQYF

j_gene: TRBJ1-3
d_gene: NA
abundance: NA
v_gene: TRBV19
CDR3nt: TGTGCCAGCACGGGCCAGGCTAGGGCTGGAAACACCATATATTTT
CDR3aa: CASTGQARAGNTIYF

j_gene: TRBJ1-2
d_gene: TRBD1
abundance: NA
v_gene: TRBV7-2
CDR3nt: TGTGCCAGCAGCTCAGGGGGCAGTTCTAACTATGGCTACACCTTC
CDR3aa: CASSSGGSSNYGYTF

j_gene: TRBJ2-7
d_gene: NA
abundance: few
v_gene: TRBV7-9
CDR3nt: TGTGCCAGCACCTTGGGGGGTGTTCACGAGCAGTACTTC
CDR3aa: CASTLGGVHEQYF

j_gene: TRBJ2-1
d_gene: NA
abundance: NA
v_gene: TRBV18
CDR3nt: TGTGCCAGCTCACCGACTAACGTTGGGCCCAATGAGCAGTTCTTC
CDR3aa: CASSPTNVGPNEQFF

j_gene: TRBJ2-2
d_gene: TRBD2
abundance: NA
v_gene: TRBV5-4
CDR3nt: TGTGCCAGCAGCCTTGCGGGAGCGGCCCTCACCGGGGAGCTGTTTTTT
CDR3aa: CASSLAGAALTGELFF

j_gene: TRBJ2-3
d_gene: TRBD2
abundance: NA
v_gene: TRBV9
CDR3nt: TGTGCCAGCAGCGTAGGTAGCGGGAGTGGGGCAGATACGCAGTATTTT
CDR3aa: CASSVGSGSGADTQYF

j_gene: TRBJ1-5
d_gene: TRBD1
abundance: NA
v_gene: TRBV5-1
CDR3nt: TGCGCCAGCAGCCCCGGGACAGCTTCCCAGCCCCAGCATTTT
CDR3aa: CASSPGTASQPQHF

j_gene: TRBJ1-2
d_gene: NA
abundance: NA
v_gene: TRBV6-5
CDR3nt: TGTGCCAGCTCAGGTGGGGGGGTAGGCTACACCTTC
CDR3aa: CASSGGGVGYTF

j_gene: TRBJ2-3
d_gene: TRBD2
abundance: NA
v_gene: TRBV7-7
CDR3nt: TGTGCCAGCAGTCCCGCGGCTAGCGGGAGGGCTTCCGTCGCCCCAGATACGCAGTATTTT
CDR3aa: CASSPAASGRASVAPDTQYF

j_gene: TRBJ1-2
d_gene: NA
abundance: NA
v_gene: TRBV28
CDR3nt: TGTGCCAGCAGTCTCCCAGCCTATGGCTACACCTTC
CDR3aa: CASSLPAYGYTF

j_gene: TRBJ2-5
d_gene: TRBD1
abundance: NA
v_gene: TRBV5-5
CDR3nt: TGTGCCAGCAGCCTCGGGACAGGGGGCGAGACCCAGTACTTC
CDR3aa: CASSLGTGGETQYF

j_gene: TRBJ1-2
d_gene: TRBD1
abundance: NA
v_gene: TRBV28
CDR3nt: TGTGCCAGCAGTTCAGGAACAGGGGGCGCGTCGAACTATGGCTACACCTTC
CDR3aa: CASSSGTGGASNYGYTF

j_gene: TRBJ1-5
d_gene: NA
abundance: NA
v_gene: TRBV30
CDR3nt: TGTGCCTGGAGTGTACAAGGGCGTCAGCCCCAGCATTTT
CDR3aa: CAWSVQGRQPQHF

j_gene: TRBJ2-1
d_gene: NA
abundance: NA
v_gene: TRBV4-3
CDR3nt: TGCGCCAGCAGCCCATCGGAGGGCAACAATGAGCAGTTCTTC
CDR3aa: CASSPSEGNNEQFF

j_gene: TRBJ1-1
d_gene: NA
abundance: NA
v_gene: TRBV5-1
CDR3nt: TGCGCCAGCAGCCCCTCGGGACACCGGAACACTGAAGCTTTCTTT
CDR3aa: CASSPSGHRNTEAFF

j_gene: TRBJ2-5
d_gene: NA
abundance: NA
v_gene: TRBV11-1
CDR3nt: TGTGCCAGCGGCCAAGAGACCCAGTACTTC
CDR3aa: CASGQETQYF

j_gene: TRBJ1-1
d_gene: NA
abundance: NA
v_gene: TRBV27
CDR3nt: TGTGCCAGCAGTTGGCAGGGCGGGACTGAAGCTTTCTTT
CDR3aa: CASSWQGGTEAFF

j_gene: TRBJ2-7
d_gene: NA
abundance: NA
v_gene: TRBV7-2
CDR3nt: TGTGCCAGCAGCTTCCTTCCCCTAGCGTCCCTCGAGCAGTACTTC
CDR3aa: CASSFLPLASLEQYF

j_gene: TRBJ1-3
d_gene: TRBD1
abundance: once
v_gene: TRBV6-6
CDR3nt: TGTGCCAGCAGACGGACAGGGGCTGGAAACACCATATATTTT
CDR3aa: CASRRTGAGNTIYF

j_gene: TRBJ2-7
d_gene: NA
abundance: NA
v_gene: TRBV7-9
CDR3nt: TGTGCCAGCAGCCAGAACCAGGGAAACGAGCAGTACTTC
CDR3aa: CASSQNQGNEQYF